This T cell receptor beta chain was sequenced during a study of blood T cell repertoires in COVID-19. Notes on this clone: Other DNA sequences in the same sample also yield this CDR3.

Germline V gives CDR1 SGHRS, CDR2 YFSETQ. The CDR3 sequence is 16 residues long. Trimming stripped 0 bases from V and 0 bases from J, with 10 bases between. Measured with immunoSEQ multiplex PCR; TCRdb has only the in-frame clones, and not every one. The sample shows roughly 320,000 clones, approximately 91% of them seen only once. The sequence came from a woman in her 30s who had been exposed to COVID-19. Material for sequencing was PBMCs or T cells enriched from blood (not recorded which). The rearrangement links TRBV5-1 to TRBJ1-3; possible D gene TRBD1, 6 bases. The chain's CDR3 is CASSLAGRGSGNTIYF. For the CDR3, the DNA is TGCGCCAGCAGCTTGGCCGGCAGGGGCTCTGGAAACACCATATATTTT.